This is a list of T cell receptor beta chains from one sample in a study of OX40 agonist ivuxolimab in advanced cancers. TCRdb's copy holds only in-frame clones and misses some; the assay was immunoSEQ multiplex PCR. The sample yields 80,000 to 100,000 clones, roughly 88% seen once. This material consisted of CD4+ or CD8+ T cells sorted from blood, taken in a trial of the OX40 agonist ivuxolimab. The source of these receptors is an adult with an advanced solid tumor such as melanoma, head and neck, liver or kidney cancer. CDR3s include the opening cysteine and the closing phenylalanine or tryptophan. D genes are given only for firm matches.

j_gene,v_gene,d_gene,CDR3aa,CDR3nt
TRBJ1-1,TRBV7-3,-,CASSLHVNTEAFF,TGTGCCAGCAGCTTACATGTGAACACTGAAGCTTTCTTT
TRBJ2-3,TRBV9,TRBD2,CASSSQGGGRAGDTQYF,TGTGCCAGCAGCTCCCAGGGAGGCGGGAGGGCGGGAGATACGCAGTATTTT
TRBJ2-1,TRBV7-2,-,CASSLVSTNEQFF,TGTGCCAGCAGCTTAGTCAGTACGAATGAGCAGTTCTTC
TRBJ1-2,TRBV15,TRBD1,CATSRGAGTGVNYGYTF,TGTGCCACCAGCAGAGGAGCCGGGACAGGGGTCAACTATGGCTACACCTTC
TRBJ1-3,TRBV19,-,CASMTVSSGNTIYF,TGTGCCAGTATGACGGTGAGCTCTGGAAACACCATATATTTT
TRBJ1-3,TRBV28,TRBD1,CASSLPGQAGNTIYF,TGTGCCAGCAGTTTACCCGGACAGGCTGGAAACACCATATATTTT
TRBJ1-2,TRBV19,-,CASSPHRSYGYTF,TGTGCCAGTAGTCCCCACCGTTCCTATGGCTACACCTTC
TRBJ2-4,TRBV19,-,CASSFLSQGSAKNIQYF,TGTGCCAGTAGTTTCCTATCCCAGGGATCAGCCAAAAACATTCAGTACTTC
TRBJ2-7,TRBV7-3,TRBD1,CASSLTSAGQGLNEQYF,TGTGCCAGCAGCTTAACGTCCGCGGGACAGGGTCTGAACGAGCAGTACTTC
TRBJ2-5,TRBV15,TRBD2,CATSSPPEGVSGREETQYF,TGTGCCACCAGCAGTCCACCCGAGGGCGTTAGCGGGAGGGAAGAGACCCAGTACTTC
TRBJ2-1,TRBV5-6,-,CASSSLWGGSSYNEQFF,TGTGCCAGCAGCTCTCTGTGGGGCGGGTCCTCCTACAATGAGCAGTTCTTC
TRBJ1-1,TRBV6-5,-,CASSAGDTEAFF,TGTGCCAGCAGCGCAGGGGACACTGAAGCTTTCTTT
TRBJ2-2,TRBV28,TRBD1,CASSLKGAVTGELFF,TGTGCCAGCAGTTTAAAGGGGGCCGTAACCGGGGAGCTGTTTTTT
TRBJ2-6,TRBV28,TRBD1,CASRSGGSGANVLTF,TGTGCCAGCAGGTCAGGGGGTTCTGGGGCCAACGTCCTGACTTTC